This TCR beta chain was found in a study of blood T cell repertoires in COVID-19. Overall study: Samples taken during acute and convalescent COVID-19 were collected in the United States, Italy and Spain. Sources were T cells, B-cell-depleted T cells, or PBMCs; the material itself was cDNA or gDNA.

Authors' processing steps: By means of reference gene primer amplification, nucleated cell counts were estimated. Clones were sequenced by immunoSEQ multiplex PCR, and TCRdb holds only the in-frame ones, with some missing. V, J and clone size are taken as reported in that table, and D and trimming were inferred from the DNA itself. The sample includes about 46,000 clones, around nine tenths of them seen just once. The CDR3 covers 16 residues. The V and J ends lost 4 bases and 5 bases respectively, with 20 bases between them. Germline V lookup: CDR1 LNHDA, CDR2 SQIVND (reference sequence). This clone has a single count.

Sequenced input: peripheral blood. The chain links TRBV19 to TRBJ1-2, with D maybe TRBD1 (6 bases). This sequence was found in a man in his fifties or sixties with acute or convalescent COVID-19. CDR3 loop: CASSSRGPSHLYGYTF. The CDR3 DNA reads as TGTGCCAGTAGTAGCAGGGGACCTTCCCACCTTTATGGCTACACCTTC.